This T cell receptor (beta chain) was profiled in a study of TET2 disruption in CD19-targeted CAR T cells (dated by TCRdb to 2017 to 2018). Regarding the study in general: The number of samples was determined by the original clinical trial design and by which samples were available, and no additional inclusion criteria were applied. Study-level results and caveats: Conclusions about the CAR T cells of the patient were based on extensive analysis of a single subject.

The CDR3 numbers 18 residues from cysteine through phenylalanine. Only the CDR3 bases that were read are kept: 45 of them, in frame from base 1. Ends trimmed: V by 1 base, J by 4 bases; bases unmatched to a gene: 12. CDR1 and CDR2 are drawn from the germline V gene: SGHVS, FNYEAQ. Its count unrecorded, this clone is large (0.1 to 1%) by frequency. No antigen is known for it. The read ends 3 residues early relative to the CDR3; the germline J gene fills the gap. In the paper's terms, the treatment or condition label means: autologous CTL019 cells: CD19 CAR with 4-1BB and CD3 zeta domains. The CD19 CAR incorporated TCR zeta and 4-1BB costimulatory signaling domains. The DNeasy Blood and Tissue Kit was used to extract genomic DNA from pre-infusion T cells, peripheral blood, or sorted post-infusion T cells. The immunoSEQ assay was used to perform TCR beta chain deep sequencing. In the authors' own workflow: Only productive TCR beta rearrangements were used to compute clonotype frequencies. TCRdb's version of the immuneACCESS table is confined to in-frame rearrangements and falls short of the full clone set. An unresolved V gene accounts for under half of the shortfall where checked; the remainder is of unknown origin. That table gives V, J and clone size, and the DNA gave D and trimming. The sample's records list 700 to 750 clones. Of the sample, 16% falls within the top ten clones.

The sequenced sample was peripheral blood, obtained from a patient treated with CD19 CAR T cells. The sequence came from an older man with chronic lymphocytic leukemia. The chain is assembled from TRBV7-6 and TRBJ2-3; 9 of the junction bases match TRBD1. CDR3 DNA (partial): TGTGCCAGCAGCTTAGGGGGATGGGGGACAGGGTTAGCAGATACG. Its translation reads: CASSLGGWGTGLADT. The whole CDR3 reads CASSLGGWGTGLADTQYF.